Sequencing of this T cell receptor (beta chain) was carried out in a study of blood T cell repertoires in COVID-19. Study-wide context: Sites across the United States, Italy and Spain contributed samples from acute and convalescent COVID-19.

Cohort allocation depended upon clinical history that participants reported. The method was immunoSEQ multiplex PCR; TCRdb's version includes in-frame clones alone and lacks a portion of them. Counted here are almost 250,000 clones, 85% to 90% occurring once; the ten biggest clones make up 3.5% to 5%. Trimming left V 6 bases short and J 4 bases short, with 18 bases between. Germline loops: CDR1 MNHEY, CDR2 SVGAGI. This CDR3 comprises 15 residues. The chain couples TRBV6-5 to TRBJ1-2; D may be TRBD1 (6 bases). This TCR derives from a woman aged 25 to 39 who had recovered from COVID-19. The sequenced sample was PBMCs or T cells enriched from blood (not recorded which). The CDR3: CASSPEAGDFYGYTF. Here the CDR3 DNA reads TGTGCCAGCAGCCCCGAGGCAGGGGATTTCTATGGCTACACCTTC.